The entry that follows covers one TCR beta chain sequence. Its antigen is as yet unknown. A multiplex PCR was run with 60 Vbeta primers and 13 Jbeta primers. TCRdb's copy holds only in-frame clones and misses some; the assay was immunoSEQ multiplex PCR. Among roughly 150,000 clones listed, around four fifths were seen once. These data are taken from a study of cytomegalovirus exposure and HLA in healthy donors. Regarding the study as a whole: A later analysis by the authors found several of the most significant clusters apparently linked to common viral pathogens. Previous analysis showed most TCR beta V segments were productive about 90% or about 30% of the time. Researchers reportedly found TCR beta sequences accurately predicted most subjects' HLA-A and HLA-B alleles.

CDR3 length: 10 amino acids. V lost 8 bases, J lost 6 bases, and 10 bases lay in between. Germline-derived CDR1 and CDR2 are DFQATT and SNEGSKA (reference sequence). Sequenced: PBMCs. The clonotype comes from a boy between 2 and 10 years old in good health and CMV-seronegative. The genes are TRBV20-1 and TRBJ1-1; D not certain. The CDR3 DNA sequence: TGCAGTCCGGTTCCGTCTGAAGCTTTCTTT. Its protein product is CSPVPSEAFF.